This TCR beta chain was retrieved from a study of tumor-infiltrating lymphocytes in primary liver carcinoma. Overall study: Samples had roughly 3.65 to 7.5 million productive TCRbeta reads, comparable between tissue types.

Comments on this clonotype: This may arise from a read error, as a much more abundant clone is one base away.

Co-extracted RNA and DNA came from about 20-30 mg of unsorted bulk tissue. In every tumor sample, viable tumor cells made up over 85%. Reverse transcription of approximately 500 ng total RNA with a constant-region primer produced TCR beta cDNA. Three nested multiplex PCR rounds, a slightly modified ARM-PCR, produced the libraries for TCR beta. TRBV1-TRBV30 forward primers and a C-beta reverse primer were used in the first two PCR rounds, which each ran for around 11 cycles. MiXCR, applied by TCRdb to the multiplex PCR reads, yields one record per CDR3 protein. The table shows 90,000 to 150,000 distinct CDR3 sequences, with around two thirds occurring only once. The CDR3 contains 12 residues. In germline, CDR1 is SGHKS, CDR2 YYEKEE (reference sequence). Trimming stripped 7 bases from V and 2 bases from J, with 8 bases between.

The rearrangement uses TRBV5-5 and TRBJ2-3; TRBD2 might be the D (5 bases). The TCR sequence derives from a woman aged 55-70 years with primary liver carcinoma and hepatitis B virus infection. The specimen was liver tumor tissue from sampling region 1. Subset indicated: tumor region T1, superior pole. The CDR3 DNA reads TGTGCCAGCGAGGGAGACACAGATACGCAGTATTTT. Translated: CASEGDTDTQYF.